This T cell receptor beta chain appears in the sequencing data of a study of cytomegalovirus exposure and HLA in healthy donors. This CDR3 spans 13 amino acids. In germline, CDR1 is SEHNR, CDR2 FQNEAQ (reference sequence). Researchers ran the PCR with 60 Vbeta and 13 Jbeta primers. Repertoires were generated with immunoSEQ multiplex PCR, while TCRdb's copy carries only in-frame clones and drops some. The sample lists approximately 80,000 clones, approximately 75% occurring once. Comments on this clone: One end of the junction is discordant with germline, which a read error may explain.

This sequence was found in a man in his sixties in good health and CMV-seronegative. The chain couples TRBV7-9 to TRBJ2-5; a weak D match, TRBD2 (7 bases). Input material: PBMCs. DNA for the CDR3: TGTTCCAGCACCCGGGGGGCACGAGAGACCCAGTACTTC. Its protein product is CSSTRGARETQYF. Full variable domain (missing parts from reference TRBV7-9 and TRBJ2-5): DTGVSQNPRHKITKRGQNVTFRCDPISEHNRLYWYRQTLGQGPEFLTYFQNEAQLEKSRLLSDRFSAERPKGSFSTLEIQRTEQGDSAMYLCSSTRGARETQYFGPGTRLLVL.